These 13 T cell receptor beta chains came from one sample sequenced in a study of T cells after yellow fever vaccination. From the 5' RACE reads, TCRdb called clonotypes with MiXCR, one entry per CDR3 protein. The table shows more than 200,000 distinct CDR3 sequences, with roughly 4% occurring only once. Sequences were derived from PBMCs, sampled 15 days after the yellow fever booster vaccination. These receptors were collected from a man between 18 and 35 years old who received the YFV17D yellow fever vaccine.

This clonotype was seen at least ten times. CDR3 nucleotides: TGTGCCAGCAGTGGACAGGGGACCGAGACCCAGTACTTC. This encodes CASSGQGTETQYF. The V call is TRBV12-3 or TRBV12-4, the J call TRBJ2-5, with TRBD1 matching 9 bases. V dropped 5 bases and J dropped 5; count of bases not matched to a gene: 3. CDR3 length: 13 residues.

This clonotype came up many times. The rearrangement links TRBV5-1 to TRBJ1-2; weak D call: TRBD1 (5 bases). CDR3 size: 13 residues. CDR1 SGHRS and CDR2 YFSETQ come from the germline V gene. Trimming cost V 4 bases and J 10 bases, with 17 bases left between them. DNA for the CDR3: TGCGCCAGCAGCGACCTCCGGGACCCCGACTACACCTTC. It yields the protein CASSDLRDPDYTF.

This clonotype was seen at least ten times. V gene TRBV6-6 combines with J gene TRBJ2-2; maybe TRBD2 (6 bases). V was clipped by 2 bases and J by 6 bases, with 16 bases between them. This CDR3 region has 16 residues. Per germline, CDR1 MNHNY and CDR2 SVGAGI (reference sequence). The CDR3 sequence is CASSYPKTLAAGELFF. CDR3 nucleotides: TGTGCCAGCAGTTACCCAAAGACACTAGCTGCCGGGGAGCTGTTTTTT.

This clonotype was recorded at least ten times. This sequence joins TRBV7-2 and TRBJ2-2, with D hard to call. Germline V CDR1 and CDR2: SGHTA, FQGNSA. Trimming shortened V by 2 bases and J by 6 bases, and 7 bases separated the two germline ends. This CDR3 contains 13 residues. CDR3 nucleotide sequence: TGTGCCAGCAGCTTAAAAAAGTCCGGGGAGCTGTTTTTT. This sequence encodes CASSLKKSGELFF.

This clonotype was seen ten or more times. The chain employs TRBV7-2 and TRBJ1-2; D not certain. This CDR3 region has 14 residues. Germline V gene lookup returns CDR1 SGHTA and CDR2 FQGNSA. Trimming took off 5 bases at V and 0 bases at J, with 10 bases between the two ends. The CDR3 is CASSVVGSNYGYTF. DNA for the CDR3: TGTGCCAGCAGCGTCGTGGGTTCTAACTATGGCTACACCTTC.

This clonotype has at least ten counts. The rearrangement uses TRBV20-1 and TRBJ2-2; D remains unclear. V shed 6 bases and J shed 6 bases, with 11 bases lying between them. The CDR3 loop spans 12 amino acids. Per germline, CDR1 DFQATT and CDR2 SNEGSKA (reference sequence). The CDR3 region is CSASTQPGELFF. DNA of the CDR3: TGCAGTGCAAGCACTCAACCCGGGGAGCTGTTTTTT.

This chain links TRBV10-3 with TRBJ1-1; D unresolved. Germline loops: CDR1 ENHRY, CDR2 SYGVKD. V was trimmed by 3 bases and J by 1 base, leaving 6 bases between them. The CDR3 loop spans 13 amino acids. CDR3 DNA sequence: TGTGCCATCAGTGAAACAGAGAACACTGAAGCTTTCTTT. Its translation: CAISETENTEAFF.

This clonotype was picked up many times. The CDR3 loop is CASSPSLDRISTEAFF. DNA of the CDR3: TGTGCCAGCTCACCAAGCCTGGACAGGATTTCGACTGAAGCTTTCTTT. The V call is TRBV18, the J call TRBJ1-1; 7 bases map to TRBD1. There are 16 residues in the CDR3. Germline V gene lookup returns CDR1 KGHSH and CDR2 LQKENI. Unmatched junction bases numbered 11, after V lost 2 bases and J lost 5 bases.

This clonotype was observed at least ten times. J is TRBJ1-1 and V is TRBV5-1; D is possibly TRBD1 (5 bases). CDR1 and CDR2 (germline): SGHRS, YFSETQ. Trimming shortened V by 0 bases and J by 4 bases, and 13 bases separated the two germline ends. CDR3 length: 15 residues. CDR3 bases: TGCGCCAGCAGCTTGGATGCGGGGGGGATCACTGAAGCTTTCTTT. It translates to CASSLDAGGITEAFF. Supplemented by reference TRBV5-1 and TRBJ1-1, the full variable domain reads KAGVTQTPRYLIKTRGQQVTLSCSPISGHRSVSWYQQTPGQGLQFLFEYFSETQRNKGNFPGRFSGRQFSNSRSEMNVSTLELGDSALYLCASSLDAGGITEAFFGQGTRLTVV.

This clonotype was seen at least ten times. This chain joins TRBV20-1 and TRBJ2-1, with D hard to call. V shed 3 bases and J shed 10 bases, with 7 bases lying between them. The CDR3 runs 10 residues. The germline V gene encodes CDR1 DFQATT and CDR2 SNEGSKA (reference sequence). The CDR3 is CSASINEQFF. As DNA, the CDR3 is TGCAGTGCTAGCATCAACGAGCAGTTCTTC.

This clonotype was observed at least ten times. The chain employs TRBV7-2 and TRBJ2-5; 8 bases align to TRBD2. Trimming cost V 1 base and J 5 bases; bases outside gene matches: 3. The CDR3 loop spans 14 amino acids. Germline V gives CDR1 SGHTA, CDR2 FQGNSA. The CDR3 nucleotides are TGTGCCAGCAGCTTAGGACTAGCGAGGGAGACCCAGTACTTC. Translated: CASSLGLARETQYF. Based on the CDR3 plus reference TRBV7-2 and TRBJ2-5, the full variable domain is GAGVSQSPSNKVTEKGKDVELRCDPISGHTALYWYRQSLGQGLEFLIYFQGNSAPDKSGLPSDRFSAERTGGSVSTLTIQRTQQEDSAVYLCASSLGLARETQYFGPGTRLLVL.

In its sample, this clonotype was seen many times. This chain connects TRBV4-1 to TRBJ1-5; D is possibly TRBD1 (5 bases). Germline assignment: CDR1 MGHRA and CDR2 YSYEKL. Trimming removed 1 base from V and 5 bases from J, with 9 bases in between. The CDR3 is 14 residues long. CDR3 amino acids: CASSQGRDYQPQHF. The CDR3 bases are TGCGCCAGCAGCCAAGGCAGGGACTATCAGCCCCAGCATTTT.

This clonotype was picked up many times. This chain uses TRBV6-1 with TRBJ1-1; D perhaps matches TRBD1 (5 bases). The germline V gene encodes CDR1 MNHNS and CDR2 SASEGT. The CDR3 runs 16 residues. V was trimmed by 6 bases and J by 0 bases, leaving 17 bases between them. Written as DNA, the CDR3 is TGTGCCAGCAGCCAGGGACGACAGACCATGAACACTGAAGCTTTCTTT. It specifies CASSQGRQTMNTEAFF.